This T cell receptor beta chain originates from a study of CD8 T cells in Susac syndrome. RNA was extracted with the RNeasy kit, and a quantity of roughly 0.5 to 1 ug was reverse transcribed using random hexamers. TCRdb independently ran MiXCR on the immunoSEQ multiplex PCR reads; one entry per CDR3 protein. The sample has about 150,000 distinct CDR3 sequences, approximately 94% seen once. V gave up 7 bases and J gave up 1 base, with 16 bases separating them. This CDR3 is built from 15 residues. Germline CDR1 is WSHSY and CDR2 is SAAADI. The J gene is TRBJ2-5, the V gene TRBV10-2; perhaps TRBD1 as D (5 bases). The source material was CD4+ T cells from PBMCs. This sequence was found in a human donor with Susac syndrome. The CDR3 sequence: CASIPQVGLQETQYF. CDR3 in DNA: TGCGCCAGCATTCCCCAAGTGGGGCTCCAAGAGACCCAGTACTTC.